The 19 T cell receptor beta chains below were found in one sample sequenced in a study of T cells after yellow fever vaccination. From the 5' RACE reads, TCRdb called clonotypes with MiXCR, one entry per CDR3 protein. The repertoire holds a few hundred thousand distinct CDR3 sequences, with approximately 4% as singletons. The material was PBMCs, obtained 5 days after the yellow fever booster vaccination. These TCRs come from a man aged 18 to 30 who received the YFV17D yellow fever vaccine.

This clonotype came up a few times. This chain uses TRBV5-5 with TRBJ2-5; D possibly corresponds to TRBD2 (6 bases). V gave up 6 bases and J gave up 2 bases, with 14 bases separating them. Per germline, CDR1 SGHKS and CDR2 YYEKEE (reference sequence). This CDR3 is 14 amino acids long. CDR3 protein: CASTNGGWQETQYF. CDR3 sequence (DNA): TGTGCCAGCACGAACGGGGGTTGGCAAGAGACCCAGTACTTC.

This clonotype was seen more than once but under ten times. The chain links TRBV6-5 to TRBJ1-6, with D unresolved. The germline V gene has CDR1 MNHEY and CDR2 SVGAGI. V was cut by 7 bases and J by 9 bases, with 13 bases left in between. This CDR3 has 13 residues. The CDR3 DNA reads TGTGCCAGCAAGAGGCCTTCGGGTTCACCCCTCCACTTT. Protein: CASKRPSGSPLHF.

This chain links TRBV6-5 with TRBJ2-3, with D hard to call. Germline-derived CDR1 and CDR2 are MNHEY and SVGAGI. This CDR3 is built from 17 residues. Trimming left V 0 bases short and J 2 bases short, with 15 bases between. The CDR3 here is CASSYSQSPRVTDTQYF. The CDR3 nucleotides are TGTGCCAGCAGTTACTCTCAGTCCCCCCGGGTCACAGATACGCAGTATTTT.

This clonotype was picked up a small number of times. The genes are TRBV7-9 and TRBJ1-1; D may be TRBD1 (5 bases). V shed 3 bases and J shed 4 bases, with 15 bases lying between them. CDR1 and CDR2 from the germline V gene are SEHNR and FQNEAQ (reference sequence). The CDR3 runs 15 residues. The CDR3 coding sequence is TGTGCCAGCAGCTTGGGGGTAGGGGAGGCCACTGAAGCTTTCTTT. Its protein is CASSLGVGEATEAFF.

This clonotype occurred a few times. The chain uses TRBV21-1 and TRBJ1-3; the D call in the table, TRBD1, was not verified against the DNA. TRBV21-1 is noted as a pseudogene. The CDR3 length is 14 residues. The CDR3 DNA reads TGTGCCAGCAGCAAAGCGCGCCCCACCCACACCATATATTTT. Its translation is CASSKARPTHTIYF.

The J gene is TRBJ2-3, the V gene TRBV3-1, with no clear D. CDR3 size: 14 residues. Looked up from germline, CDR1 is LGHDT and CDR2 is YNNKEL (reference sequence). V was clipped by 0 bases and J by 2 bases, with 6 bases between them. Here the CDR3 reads CASSQDIHTDTQYF. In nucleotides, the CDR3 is TGTGCCAGCAGCCAAGACATACACACAGATACGCAGTATTTT.

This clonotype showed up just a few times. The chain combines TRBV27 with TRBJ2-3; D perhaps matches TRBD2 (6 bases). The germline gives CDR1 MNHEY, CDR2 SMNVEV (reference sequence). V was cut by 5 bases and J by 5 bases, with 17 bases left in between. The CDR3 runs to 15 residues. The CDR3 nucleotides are TGTGCCAGCAGTCCCCGAGAGACTAGTGGAGATACGCAGTATTTT. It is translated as CASSPRETSGDTQYF.

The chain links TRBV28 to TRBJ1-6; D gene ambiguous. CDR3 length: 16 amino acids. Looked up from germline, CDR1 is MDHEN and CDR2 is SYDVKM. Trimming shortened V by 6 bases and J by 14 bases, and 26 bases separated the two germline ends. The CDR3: CASRMSLGRALGSLHF. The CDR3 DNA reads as TGTGCCAGCAGGATGAGCTTGGGAAGGGCCCTCGGATCCCTCCACTTT. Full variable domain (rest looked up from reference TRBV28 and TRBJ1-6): DVKVTQSSRYLVKRTGEKVFLECVQDMDHENMFWYRQDPGLGLRLIYFSYDVKMKEKGDIPEGYSVSREKKERFSLILESASTNQTSMYLCASRMSLGRALGSLHFGNGTRLTVT.

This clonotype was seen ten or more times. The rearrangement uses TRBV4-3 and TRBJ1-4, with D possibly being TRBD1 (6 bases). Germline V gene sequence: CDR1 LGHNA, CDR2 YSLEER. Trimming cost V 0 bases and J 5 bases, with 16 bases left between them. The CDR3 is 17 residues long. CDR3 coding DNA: TGCGCCAGCAGCCAAGAGACCCGTGGACAGTCAAATGAAAAACTGTTTTTT. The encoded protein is CASSQETRGQSNEKLFF.

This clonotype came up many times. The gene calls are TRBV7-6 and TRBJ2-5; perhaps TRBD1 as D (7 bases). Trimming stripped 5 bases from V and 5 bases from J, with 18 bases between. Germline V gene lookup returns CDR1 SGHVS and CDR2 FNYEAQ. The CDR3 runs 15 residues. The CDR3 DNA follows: TGTGCCAGCAGCCCTTGGACAGGAGGGGGGGAGACCCAGTACTTC. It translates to CASSPWTGGGETQYF.

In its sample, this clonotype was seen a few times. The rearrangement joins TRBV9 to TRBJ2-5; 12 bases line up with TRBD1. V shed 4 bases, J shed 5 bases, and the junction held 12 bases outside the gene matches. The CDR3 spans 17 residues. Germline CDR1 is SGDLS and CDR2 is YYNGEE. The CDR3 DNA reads TGTGCCAGCAGCAAAAGGCAGGGGACAGGGGGCGCGGAGACCCAGTACTTC. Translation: CASSKRQGTGGAETQYF.

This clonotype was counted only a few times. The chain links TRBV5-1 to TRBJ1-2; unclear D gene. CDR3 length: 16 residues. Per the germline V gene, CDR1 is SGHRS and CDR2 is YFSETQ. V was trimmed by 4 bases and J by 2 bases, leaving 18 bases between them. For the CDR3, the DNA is TGCGCCAGCAGCAGGACCACCGAGAGAGAGAACTATGGCTACACCTTC. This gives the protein CASSRTTERENYGYTF.

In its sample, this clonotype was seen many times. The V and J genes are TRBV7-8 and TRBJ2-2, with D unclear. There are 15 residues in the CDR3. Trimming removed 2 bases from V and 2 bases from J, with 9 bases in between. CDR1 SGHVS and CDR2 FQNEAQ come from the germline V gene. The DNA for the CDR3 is TGTGCCAGCAGCTTAAGCCGACTCAACACCGGGGAGCTGTTTTTT. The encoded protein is CASSLSRLNTGELFF.

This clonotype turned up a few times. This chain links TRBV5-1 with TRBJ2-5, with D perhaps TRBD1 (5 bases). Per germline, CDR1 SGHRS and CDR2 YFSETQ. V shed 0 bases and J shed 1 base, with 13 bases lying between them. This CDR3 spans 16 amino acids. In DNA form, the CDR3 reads TGCGCCAGCAGCTTGGCGACCTCAGGGTTCCAAGAGACCCAGTACTTC. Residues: CASSLATSGFQETQYF.

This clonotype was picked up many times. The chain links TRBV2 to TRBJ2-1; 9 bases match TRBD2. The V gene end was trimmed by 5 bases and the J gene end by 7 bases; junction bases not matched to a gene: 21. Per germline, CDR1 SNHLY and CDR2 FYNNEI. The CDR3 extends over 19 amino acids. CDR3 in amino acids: CASSFLPLFGGGAGNEQFF. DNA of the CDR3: TGTGCCAGCAGTTTCCTTCCTTTGTTTGGCGGGGGGGCTGGTAATGAGCAGTTCTTC.

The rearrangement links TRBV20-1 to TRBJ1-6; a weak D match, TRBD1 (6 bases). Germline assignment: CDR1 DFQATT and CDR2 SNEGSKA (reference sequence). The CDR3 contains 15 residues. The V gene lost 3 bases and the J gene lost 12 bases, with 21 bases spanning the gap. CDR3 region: CSASWGAGLRGPLHF. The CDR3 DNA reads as TGCAGTGCTAGTTGGGGGGCTGGTTTAAGAGGACCCCTCCACTTT.

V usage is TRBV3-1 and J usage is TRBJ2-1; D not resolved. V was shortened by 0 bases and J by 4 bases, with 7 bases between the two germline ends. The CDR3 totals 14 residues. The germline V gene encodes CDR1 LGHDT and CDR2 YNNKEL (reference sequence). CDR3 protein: CASSQEVGYNEQFF. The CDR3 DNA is TGTGCCAGCAGCCAAGAAGTGGGGTACAATGAGCAGTTCTTC.

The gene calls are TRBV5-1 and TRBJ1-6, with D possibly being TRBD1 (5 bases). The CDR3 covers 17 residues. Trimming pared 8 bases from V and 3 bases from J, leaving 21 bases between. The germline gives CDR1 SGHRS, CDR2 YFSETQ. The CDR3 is CASTLLPGEVYNSPLHF. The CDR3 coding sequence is TGCGCCAGTACCTTACTACCGGGGGAGGTCTATAATTCACCCCTCCACTTT.

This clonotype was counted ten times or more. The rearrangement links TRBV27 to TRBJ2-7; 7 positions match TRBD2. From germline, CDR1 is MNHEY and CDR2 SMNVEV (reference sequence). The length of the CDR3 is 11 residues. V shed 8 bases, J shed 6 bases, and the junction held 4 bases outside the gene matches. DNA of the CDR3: TGTGCCAGCTATTGGGGGGGCGAGCAGTACTTC. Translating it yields CASYWGGEQYF.